This T cell receptor beta chain was identified during a study of T cell changes during pregnancy in multiple sclerosis. Germline V gene sequence: CDR1 SGHVS, CDR2 FQNEAQ. The CDR3 is made up of 17 amino acids. V was pared by 5 bases and J by 2 bases, with 10 bases of the junction left unmatched. The method was immunoSEQ multiplex PCR; TCRdb's version includes in-frame clones alone and lacks a portion of them. This sample carries 55,000 to 85,000 clones, roughly 94% of them seen once, and the ten largest clones take less than 0.6%. The chain links TRBV7-8 to TRBJ2-7, with 12 bases matching TRBD1. The specimen was peripheral blood, collected in the third trimester of pregnancy. This receptor was obtained from a female donor with multiple sclerosis, enrolled in a pregnancy study. The CDR3 sequence: CASSTGTGGFLTYEQYF. The CDR3 DNA reads TGTGCCAGCAGCACCGGGACAGGGGGCTTCTTGACCTACGAGCAGTACTTC.